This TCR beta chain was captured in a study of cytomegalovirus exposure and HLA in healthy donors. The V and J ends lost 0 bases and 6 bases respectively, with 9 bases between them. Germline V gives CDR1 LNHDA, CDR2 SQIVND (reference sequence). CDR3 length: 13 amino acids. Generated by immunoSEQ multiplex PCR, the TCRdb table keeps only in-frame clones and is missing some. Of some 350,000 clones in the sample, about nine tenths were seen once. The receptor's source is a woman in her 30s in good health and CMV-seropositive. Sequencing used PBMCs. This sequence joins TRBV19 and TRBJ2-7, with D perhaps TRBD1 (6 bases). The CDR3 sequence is CASSIDGQSEQYF. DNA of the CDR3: TGTGCCAGTAGTATAGACGGACAGAGCGAGCAGTACTTC.